This T cell receptor (beta chain) was sequenced in a study of OX40 agonist ivuxolimab in advanced cancers. For the study at large: Clinicians treated patients with ivuxolimab, an agonistic anti-OX40 (CD134) antibody. Dosing consisted of intravenous ivuxolimab at 0.01 to 10 mg/kg every 2 weeks. A male proportion of over 75% was recorded, with mean age around 62 years and range roughly 20 to 85.

As to this clone: No antigen is known for it.

Measured with immunoSEQ multiplex PCR; TCRdb has only the in-frame clones, and not every one. The sample holds approximately 38,000 clones, about 89% seen once. The CDR3 consists of 13 residues. The germline gives CDR1 KGHSH, CDR2 LQKENI. The V end was cut by 0 bases, the J end by 3 bases, with 5 bases between. Study-wide results and caveats: What antigens the expanded peripheral T cells recognized was never established.

This receptor was obtained from an adult with an advanced solid tumor such as melanoma, head and neck, liver or kidney cancer. This sample comprised CD4+ or CD8+ T cells sorted from blood, obtained in a trial of the OX40 agonist ivuxolimab. V and J are TRBV18 and TRBJ1-1; no clear D gene. The CDR3 bases are TGTGCCAGCTCACCACCTGCGGACACTGAAGCTTTCTTT. Protein sequence: CASSPPADTEAFF.